The sequence of this T cell receptor (beta chain) was determined in a study of cytomegalovirus exposure and HLA in healthy donors. Study results and caveats: Clusters of TCRs from the first cohort tended to co-occur in the roughly 120 validation repertoires (as a later analysis found).

Repertoires were generated with immunoSEQ multiplex PCR, while TCRdb's copy carries only in-frame clones and drops some. The sample lists 150,000 to 200,000 clones, more than 75% occurring once. The germline V gene has CDR1 SGHVS and CDR2 FNYEAQ. Trimming cost V 5 bases and J 0 bases; bases outside gene matches: 8. This CDR3 has 17 residues. As concerns this clone: What it binds is unknown.

Separate from the roughly 720-subject first cohort was the roughly 130-subject validation cohort, to which the donors belonged. The clonotype was recovered from a man aged 18-30 years in good health and CMV-seropositive. The sample was PBMCs. V gene TRBV7-6 combines with J gene TRBJ2-4; TRBD2 matches at 9 bases. The DNA for the CDR3 is TGTGCCAGCAGCCCCCTGACTAGCGGATTAGCCAAAAACATTCAGTACTTC. Residues: CASSPLTSGLAKNIQYF.